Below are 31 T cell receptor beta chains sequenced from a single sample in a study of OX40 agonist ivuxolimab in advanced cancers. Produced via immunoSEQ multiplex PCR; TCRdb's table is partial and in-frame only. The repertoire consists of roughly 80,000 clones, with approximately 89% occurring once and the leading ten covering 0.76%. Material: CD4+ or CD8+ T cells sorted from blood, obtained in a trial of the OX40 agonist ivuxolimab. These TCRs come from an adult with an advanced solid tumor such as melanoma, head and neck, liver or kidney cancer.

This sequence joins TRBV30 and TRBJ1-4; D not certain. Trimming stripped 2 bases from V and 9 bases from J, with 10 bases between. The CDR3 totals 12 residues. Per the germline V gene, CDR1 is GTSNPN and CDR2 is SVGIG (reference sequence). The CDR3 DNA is TGTGCCTGGAGTCCCGGTAGAAAAAAACTGTTTTTT. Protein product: CAWSPGRKKLFF.

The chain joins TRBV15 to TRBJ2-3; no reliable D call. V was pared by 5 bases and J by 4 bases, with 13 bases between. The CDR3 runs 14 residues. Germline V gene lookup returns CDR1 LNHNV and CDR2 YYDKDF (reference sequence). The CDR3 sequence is CATSSWGGADTQYF. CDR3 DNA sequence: TGTGCCACCAGCTCTTGGGGTGGGGCAGATACGCAGTATTTT.

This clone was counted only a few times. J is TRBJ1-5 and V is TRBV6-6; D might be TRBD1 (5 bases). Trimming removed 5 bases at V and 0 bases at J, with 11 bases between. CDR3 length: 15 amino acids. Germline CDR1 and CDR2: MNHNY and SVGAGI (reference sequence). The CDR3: CASSTRGYSNQPQHF. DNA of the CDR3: TGTGCCAGCAGTACTAGGGGCTATAGCAATCAGCCCCAGCATTTT.

This CDR3 is CASSQSNTEAFF. The CDR3 DNA is TGCGCCAGCAGCCAGTCGAACACTGAAGCTTTCTTT. This chain joins TRBV5-1 and TRBJ1-1; D remains ambiguous. V dropped 4 bases and J dropped 1 base, with 5 bases sitting between them. This CDR3 has 12 amino acids. Germline values: CDR1 SGHRS, CDR2 YFSETQ.

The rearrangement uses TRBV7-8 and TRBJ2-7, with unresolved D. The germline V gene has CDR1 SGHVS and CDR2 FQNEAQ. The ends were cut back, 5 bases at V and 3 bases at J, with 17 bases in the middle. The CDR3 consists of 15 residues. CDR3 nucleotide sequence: TGTGCCAGCAGCCCCCTACCTAATTCCAACTACGAGCAGTACTTC. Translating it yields CASSPLPNSNYEQYF.

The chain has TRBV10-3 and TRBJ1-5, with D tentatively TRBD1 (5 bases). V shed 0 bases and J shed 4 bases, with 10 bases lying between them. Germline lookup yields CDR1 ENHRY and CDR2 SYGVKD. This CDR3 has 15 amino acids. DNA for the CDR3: TGTGCCATCAGTGAGTCCGGACAAATTAATCAGCCCCAGCATTTT. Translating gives CAISESGQINQPQHF.

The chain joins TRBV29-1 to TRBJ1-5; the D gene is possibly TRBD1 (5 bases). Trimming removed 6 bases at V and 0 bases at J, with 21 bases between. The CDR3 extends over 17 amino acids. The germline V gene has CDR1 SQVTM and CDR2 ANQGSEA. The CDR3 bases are TGCAGCGTCGAAAAAATGACAGAATATAATAGCAATCAGCCCCAGCATTTT. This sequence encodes CSVEKMTEYNSNQPQHF. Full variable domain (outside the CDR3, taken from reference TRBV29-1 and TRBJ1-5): SAVISQKPSRDICQRGTSLTIQCQVDSQVTMMFWYRQQPGQSLTLIATANQGSEATYESGFVIDKFPISRPNLTFSTLTVSNMSPEDSSIYLCSVEKMTEYNSNQPQHFGDGTRLSIL.

CDR3 protein: CASTEGYAGGAGDTQYF. For the CDR3, the DNA is TGTGCCAGCACTGAGGGTTACGCAGGGGGCGCCGGAGATACGCAGTATTTT. This chain links TRBV6-1 with TRBJ2-3; 8 bases agree with TRBD1. This CDR3 has 17 amino acids. Looked up from germline, CDR1 is MNHNS and CDR2 is SASEGT. J lost 5 bases, V lost 7 bases, and 17 bases had no gene match.

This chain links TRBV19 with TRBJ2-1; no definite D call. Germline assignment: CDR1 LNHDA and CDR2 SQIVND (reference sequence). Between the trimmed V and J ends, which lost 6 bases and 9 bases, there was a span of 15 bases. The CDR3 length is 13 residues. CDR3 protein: CASSASDWPEQFF. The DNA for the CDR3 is TGTGCCAGTAGCGCCTCTGATTGGCCTGAGCAGTTCTTC.

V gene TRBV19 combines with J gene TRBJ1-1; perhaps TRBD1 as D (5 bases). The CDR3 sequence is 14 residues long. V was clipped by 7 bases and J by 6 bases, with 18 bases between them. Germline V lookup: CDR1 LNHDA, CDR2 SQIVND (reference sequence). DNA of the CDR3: TGTGCCAGTACGAGCTCCAGGGTACGTCCTGAAGCTTTCTTT. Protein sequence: CASTSSRVRPEAFF. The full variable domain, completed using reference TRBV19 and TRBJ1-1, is DGGITQSPKYLFRKEGQNVTLSCEQNLNHDAMYWYRQDPGQGLRLIYYSQIVNDFQKGDIAEGYSVSREKKESFPLTVTSAQKNPTAFYLCASTSSRVRPEAFFGQGTRLTVV.

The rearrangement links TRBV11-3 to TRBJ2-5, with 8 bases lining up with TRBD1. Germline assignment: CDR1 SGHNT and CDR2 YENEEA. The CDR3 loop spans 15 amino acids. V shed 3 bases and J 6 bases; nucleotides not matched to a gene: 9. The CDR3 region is CASSFTGGIGKTQYF. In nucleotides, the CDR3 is TGTGCCAGCAGCTTCACAGGGGGAATAGGGAAGACCCAGTACTTC.

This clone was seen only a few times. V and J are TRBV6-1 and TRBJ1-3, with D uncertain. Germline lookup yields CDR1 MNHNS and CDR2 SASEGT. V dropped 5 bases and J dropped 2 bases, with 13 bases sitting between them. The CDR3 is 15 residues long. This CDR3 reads CASSLTGIPGNTIYF. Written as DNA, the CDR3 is TGTGCCAGCAGTCTGACGGGTATTCCTGGAAACACCATATATTTT.

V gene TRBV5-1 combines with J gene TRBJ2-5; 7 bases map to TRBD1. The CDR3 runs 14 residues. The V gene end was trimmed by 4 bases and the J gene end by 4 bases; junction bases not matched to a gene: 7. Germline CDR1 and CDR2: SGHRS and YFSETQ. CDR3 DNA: TGCGCCAGCAGCGCCGGGACAGTTGGAGAGACCCAGTACTTC. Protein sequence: CASSAGTVGETQYF. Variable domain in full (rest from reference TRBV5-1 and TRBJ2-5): KAGVTQTPRYLIKTRGQQVTLSCSPISGHRSVSWYQQTPGQGLQFLFEYFSETQRNKGNFPGRFSGRQFSNSRSEMNVSTLELGDSALYLCASSAGTVGETQYFGPGTRLLVL.

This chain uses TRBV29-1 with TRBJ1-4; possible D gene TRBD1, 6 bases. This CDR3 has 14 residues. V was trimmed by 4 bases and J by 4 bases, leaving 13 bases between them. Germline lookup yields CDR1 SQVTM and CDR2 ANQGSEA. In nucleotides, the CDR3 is TGCAGCGTTGGAGGGGGTGGGGATAATGAAAAACTGTTTTTT. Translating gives CSVGGGGDNEKLFF.

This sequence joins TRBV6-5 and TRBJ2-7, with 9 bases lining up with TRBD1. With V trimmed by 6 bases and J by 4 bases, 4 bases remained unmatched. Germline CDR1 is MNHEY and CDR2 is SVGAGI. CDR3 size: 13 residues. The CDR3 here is CASSDRGWYEQYF. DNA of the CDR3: TGTGCCAGCAGCGACAGGGGGTGGTACGAGCAGTACTTC.

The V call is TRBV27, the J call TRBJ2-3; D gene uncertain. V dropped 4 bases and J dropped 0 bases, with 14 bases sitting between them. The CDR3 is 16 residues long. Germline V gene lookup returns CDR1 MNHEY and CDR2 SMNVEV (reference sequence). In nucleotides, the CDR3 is TGTGCCAGCAGTTCCAGCTACCGAGTGAGCACAGATACGCAGTATTTT. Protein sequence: CASSSSYRVSTDTQYF.

Written as DNA, the CDR3 is TGTGCCAGCAGCTTAGCGGGTACCCAAGAGACCCAGTACTTC. It is translated as CASSLAGTQETQYF. The chain joins TRBV5-4 to TRBJ2-5; weak D call: TRBD2 (6 bases). V was pared by 2 bases and J by 1 base, with 9 bases between. Germline V gene sequence: CDR1 SGHNT, CDR2 YYREEE (reference sequence). The CDR3 length is 14 residues.

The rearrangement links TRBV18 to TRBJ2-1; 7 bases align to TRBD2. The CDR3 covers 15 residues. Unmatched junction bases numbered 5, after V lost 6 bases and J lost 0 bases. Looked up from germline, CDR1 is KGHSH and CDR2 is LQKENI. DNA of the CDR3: TGTGCCAGCTCCCCTTTAGCGGGCTCCTACAATGAGCAGTTCTTC. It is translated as CASSPLAGSYNEQFF.

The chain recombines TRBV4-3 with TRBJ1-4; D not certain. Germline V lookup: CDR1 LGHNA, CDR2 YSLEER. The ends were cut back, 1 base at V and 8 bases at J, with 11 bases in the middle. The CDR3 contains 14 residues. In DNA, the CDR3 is TGCGCCAGCAGCCAAGGGTTCGGGAGGGAAAAACTGTTTTTT. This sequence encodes CASSQGFGREKLFF.

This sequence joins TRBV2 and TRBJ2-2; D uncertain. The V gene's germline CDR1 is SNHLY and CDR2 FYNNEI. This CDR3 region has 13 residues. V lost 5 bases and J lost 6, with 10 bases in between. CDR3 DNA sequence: TGTGCCAGCAGTTATAGTACGGCCGGGGAGCTGTTTTTT. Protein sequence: CASSYSTAGELFF.

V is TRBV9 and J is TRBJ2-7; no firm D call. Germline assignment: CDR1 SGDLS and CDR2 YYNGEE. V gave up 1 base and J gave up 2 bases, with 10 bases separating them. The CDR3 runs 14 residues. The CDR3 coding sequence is TGTGCCAGCAGCGTATCTGCCAGGACCTACGAGCAGTACTTC. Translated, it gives CASSVSARTYEQYF. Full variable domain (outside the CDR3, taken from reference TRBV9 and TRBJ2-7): DSGVTQTPKHLITATGQRVTLRCSPRSGDLSVYWYQQSLDQGLQFLIQYYNGEERAKGNILERFSAQQFPDLHSELNLSSLELGDSALYFCASSVSARTYEQYFGPGTRLTVT.

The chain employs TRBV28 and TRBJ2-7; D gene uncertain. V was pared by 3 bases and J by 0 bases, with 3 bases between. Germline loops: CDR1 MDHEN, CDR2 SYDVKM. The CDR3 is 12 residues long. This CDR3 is CASSLFSYEQYF. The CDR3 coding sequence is TGTGCCAGCAGTTTGTTCTCCTACGAGCAGTACTTC.

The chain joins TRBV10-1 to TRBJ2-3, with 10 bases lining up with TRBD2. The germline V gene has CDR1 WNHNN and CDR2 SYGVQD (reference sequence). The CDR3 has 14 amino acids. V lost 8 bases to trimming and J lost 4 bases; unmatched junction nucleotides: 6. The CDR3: CASSFTSGADTQYF. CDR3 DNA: TGCGCCAGCTCCTTTACTAGCGGGGCAGATACGCAGTATTTT.

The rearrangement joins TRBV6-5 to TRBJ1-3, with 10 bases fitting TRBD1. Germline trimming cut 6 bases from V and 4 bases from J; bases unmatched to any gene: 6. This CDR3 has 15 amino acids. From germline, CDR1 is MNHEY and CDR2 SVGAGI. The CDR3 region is CASRRQGALGNTIYF. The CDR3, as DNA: TGTGCCAGCAGGCGACAGGGGGCTTTAGGAAACACCATATATTTT.

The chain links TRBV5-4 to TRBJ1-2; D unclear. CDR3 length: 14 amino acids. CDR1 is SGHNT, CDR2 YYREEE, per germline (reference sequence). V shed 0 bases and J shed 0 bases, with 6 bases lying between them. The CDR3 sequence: CASSLERSNYGYTF. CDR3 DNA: TGTGCCAGCAGCTTGGAACGGTCTAACTATGGCTACACCTTC.

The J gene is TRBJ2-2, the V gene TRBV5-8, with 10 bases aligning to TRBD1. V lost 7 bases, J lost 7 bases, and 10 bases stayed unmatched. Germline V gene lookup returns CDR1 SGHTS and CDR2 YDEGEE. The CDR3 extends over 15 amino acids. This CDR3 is CASLRETGGHGELFF. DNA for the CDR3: TGTGCCAGCTTGAGAGAGACAGGGGGCCACGGGGAGCTGTTTTTT. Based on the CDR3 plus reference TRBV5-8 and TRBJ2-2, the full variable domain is EAGVTQSPTHLIKTRGQQATLRCSPISGHTSVYWYQQALGLGLQFLLWYDEGEERNRGNFPPRFSGRQFPNYSSELNVNALELEDSALYLCASLRETGGHGELFFGEGSRLTVL.

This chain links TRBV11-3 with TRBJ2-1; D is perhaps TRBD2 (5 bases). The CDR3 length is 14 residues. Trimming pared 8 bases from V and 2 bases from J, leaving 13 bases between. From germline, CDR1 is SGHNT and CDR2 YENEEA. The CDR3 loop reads CASAERSAYNEQFF. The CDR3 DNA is TGTGCCAGCGCGGAGCGGTCCGCCTACAATGAGCAGTTCTTC.

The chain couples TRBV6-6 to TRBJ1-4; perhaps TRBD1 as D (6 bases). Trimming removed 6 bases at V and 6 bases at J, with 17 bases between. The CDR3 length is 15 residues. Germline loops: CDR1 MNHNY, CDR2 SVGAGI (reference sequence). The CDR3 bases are TGTGCCAGCAGGAACACCGGGGGGCTTTATGAAAAACTGTTTTTT. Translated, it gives CASRNTGGLYEKLFF.

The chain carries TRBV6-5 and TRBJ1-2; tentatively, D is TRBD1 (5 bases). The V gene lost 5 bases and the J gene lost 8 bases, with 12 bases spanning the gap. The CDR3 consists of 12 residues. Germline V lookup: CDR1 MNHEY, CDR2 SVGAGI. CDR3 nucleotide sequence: TGTGCCAGCAGTCCCGGGGCGAGAGGCTACACCTTC. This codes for CASSPGARGYTF.

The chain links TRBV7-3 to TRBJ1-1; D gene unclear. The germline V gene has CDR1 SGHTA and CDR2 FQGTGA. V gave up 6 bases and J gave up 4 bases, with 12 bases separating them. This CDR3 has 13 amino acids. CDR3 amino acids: CASRMDRSTEAFF. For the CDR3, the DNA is TGTGCCAGCAGAATGGACCGCAGCACTGAAGCTTTCTTT.

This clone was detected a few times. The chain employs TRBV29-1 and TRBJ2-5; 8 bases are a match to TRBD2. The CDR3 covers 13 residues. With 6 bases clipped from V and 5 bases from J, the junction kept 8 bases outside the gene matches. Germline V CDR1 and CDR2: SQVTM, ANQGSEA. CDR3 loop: CSVDEASGETQYF. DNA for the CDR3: TGCAGCGTCGACGAAGCTAGCGGGGAGACCCAGTACTTC.